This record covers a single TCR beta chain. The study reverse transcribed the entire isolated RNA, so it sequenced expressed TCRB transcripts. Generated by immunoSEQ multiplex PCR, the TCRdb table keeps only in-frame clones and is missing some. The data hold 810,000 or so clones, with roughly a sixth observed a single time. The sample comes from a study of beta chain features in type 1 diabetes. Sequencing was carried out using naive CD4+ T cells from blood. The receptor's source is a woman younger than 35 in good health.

The CDR3 is CASSGRTSLELGNEQFF. The CDR3 DNA is TGTGCCAGCAGCGGCCGGACTAGTCTAGAGTTAGGAAATGAGCAGTTCTTC. V usage is TRBV7-9 and J usage is TRBJ2-1; 7 bases are shared with TRBD2. This CDR3 spans 17 amino acids. Looked up from germline, CDR1 is SEHNR and CDR2 is FQNEAQ (reference sequence). Trimming cost V 5 bases and J 7 bases; bases outside gene matches: 17.